The 9 T cell receptor beta chains below all came from one sample that was sequenced in a study of T cell repertoires in cytomegalovirus infection. TCRdb reprocessed the reads with MiXCR, giving one entry per CDR3 protein. The table includes approximately 590,000 distinct CDR3 sequences, over 35% detected once. These receptors have no known antigen. Sequences were derived from cultured PBMCs, sampled from culture after CMV antigen stimulation. The receptor set was obtained from a human donor in good health (CMV status not recorded). Some clones in this sample may be carry-over from other donors' samples.

This clonotype was detected ten times or more. The gene calls are TRBV5-5 and TRBJ2-1, with a weak D call TRBD1 (6 bases). Per germline, CDR1 SGHKS and CDR2 YYEKEE (reference sequence). V gave up 5 bases and J gave up 4 bases, with 19 bases separating them. This CDR3 spans 16 amino acids. The CDR3 DNA is TGTGCCAGCAGATCCCTACAGGGACCCGAATACAATGAGCAGTTCTTC. It encodes CASRSLQGPEYNEQFF.

This chain uses TRBV7-6 with TRBJ1-3, with D unresolved. The V and J ends lost 5 bases and 2 bases respectively, with 13 bases between them. CDR1 and CDR2 from the germline V gene are SGHVS and FNYEAQ. The length of the CDR3 is 15 residues. CDR3 sequence: CASSPRARTGNTIYF. CDR3 bases: TGTGCCAGCAGCCCGAGGGCCCGAACTGGAAACACCATATATTTT.

This clonotype was picked up a small number of times. V usage is TRBV7-2 and J usage is TRBJ2-2; D tentatively fits TRBD1 or TRBD2 (5 bases each). The CDR3 has 14 residues. V was pared by 7 bases and J by 5 bases, with 14 bases between. Germline V CDR1 and CDR2: SGHTA, FQGNSA. The CDR3 loop is CASNAGRGTGELFF. In DNA, the CDR3 is TGTGCCAGCAACGCAGGGAGAGGGACCGGGGAGCTGTTTTTT.

This clonotype was counted a few times. This chain links TRBV12-3 or TRBV12-4 with TRBJ1-5; TRBD1 might be the D (5 bases). The CDR3 totals 15 residues. V lost 4 bases and J 0 bases, leaving 10 bases between the germline ends. In DNA, the CDR3 is TGTGCCAGCAGTTCGCGGGGCTATAGCAATCAGCCCCAGCATTTT. Its translation: CASSSRGYSNQPQHF.

The CDR3 nucleotides are TGTGCCAGCAGCACCCCACCGAACACTGAAGCTTTCTTT. Its translation is CASSTPPNTEAFF. The chain employs TRBV7-9 and TRBJ1-1; unclear D gene. V lost 5 bases, J lost 1 base, and 8 bases lay in between. Germline values: CDR1 SEHNR, CDR2 FQNEAQ (reference sequence). The CDR3 sequence is 13 residues long.

The V and J genes are TRBV27 and TRBJ2-7; 9 nucleotides agree with TRBD1. The CDR3 covers 16 residues. CDR1 is MNHEY, CDR2 SMNVEV, per germline (reference sequence). V lost 6 bases, J lost 2 bases, and 11 bases stayed unmatched. Here the CDR3 reads CASRRTGTGYPYEQYF. As DNA, the CDR3 is TGTGCCAGCAGACGAACCGGGACAGGGTATCCCTACGAGCAGTACTTC.

The rearrangement uses TRBV15 and TRBJ2-7, with 7 bases identical to TRBD2. There are 15 residues in the CDR3. Germline CDR1 is LNHNV and CDR2 is YYDKDF (reference sequence). Unmatched junction bases numbered 5, after V lost 1 base and J lost 2 bases. The chain's CDR3 is CATSRGVGGPYEQYF. CDR3 in DNA: TGTGCCACCAGCAGAGGTGTGGGAGGGCCCTACGAGCAGTACTTC.

This clonotype has just a few counts. V is TRBV19 and J is TRBJ1-5; unclear D gene. The germline V gene encodes CDR1 LNHDA and CDR2 SQIVND (reference sequence). The CDR3 length is 11 residues. V was pared by 8 bases and J by 6 bases, with 8 bases between. CDR3 sequence: CASAGGQPQHF. The CDR3 region has the DNA TGTGCCAGTGCAGGAGGTCAGCCCCAGCATTTT.

The chain combines TRBV2 with TRBJ2-3; unclear D gene. Germline V gene sequence: CDR1 SNHLY, CDR2 FYNNEI. Trimming took 10 bases from V and 3 from J, leaving 17 bases between them. The CDR3 totals 14 residues. The CDR3 reads CATTPPLRTDTQYF. Written as DNA, the CDR3 is TGTGCCACGACGCCCCCGCTCCGTACAGATACGCAGTATTTT.